What follows are 16 T cell receptor beta chains derived from one specimen sequenced in a study of blood T cells in healthy people across ages. Using a J-beta primer mix together with a sample-barcoded 5' primer, a second PCR was run for about 7 to 12 cycles. MiXCR, run by TCRdb on the 5' RACE reads, gives a single entry per CDR3 protein. The table shows around 1.5 million distinct CDR3 sequences, with 30% to 40% occurring only once. The sequenced sample was blood. These receptors came from a woman in her twenties or thirties in good health.

The V gene is TRBV28, the J gene TRBJ2-7; 11 bases match TRBD2. The CDR3 runs 16 residues. CDR1 and CDR2 (germline): MDHEN, SYDVKM. Trimming removed 4 bases from V and 4 bases from J; junction bases left unmatched: 9. CDR3 sequence reads: CASSYNSGRAAYEQYF. CDR3 sequence (DNA): TGTGCCAGCAGTTACAATAGCGGGAGGGCCGCGTACGAGCAGTACTTC.

This clonotype was picked up a small number of times. This chain joins TRBV6-6 and TRBJ2-7, with D tentatively TRBD1 or TRBD2 (5 bases each). Trimming took off 5 bases at V and 0 bases at J, with 14 bases between the two ends. The CDR3 spans 15 residues. Germline lookup yields CDR1 MNHNY and CDR2 SVGAGI (reference sequence). CDR3 coding DNA: TGTGCCAGCAGTCCACAGGAGGAAAGCTCCTACGAGCAGTACTTC. Protein: CASSPQEESSYEQYF.

In this sample, this clonotype turned up a few times. The chain recombines TRBV20-1 with TRBJ1-1; D remains ambiguous. The CDR3 runs 13 residues. Germline V gene sequence: CDR1 DFQATT, CDR2 SNEGSKA (reference sequence). The germline V and J ends were trimmed by 5 bases and 0 bases, with 10 bases remaining between them. CDR3 in DNA: TGCAGTGCTGGCCCTAGGCTGAACACTGAAGCTTTCTTT. Its protein product is CSAGPRLNTEAFF.

This chain joins TRBV20-1 and TRBJ1-2, with D perhaps matching TRBD1 (6 bases). The CDR3 length is 14 residues. CDR1 DFQATT and CDR2 SNEGSKA come from the germline V gene (reference sequence). V gave up 0 bases and J gave up 4 bases, with 12 bases separating them. The chain's CDR3 is CSARDQKGGYGYTF. CDR3 DNA sequence: TGCAGTGCTAGAGATCAAAAGGGGGGCTATGGCTACACCTTC.

The rearrangement joins TRBV12-3 or TRBV12-4 to TRBJ2-1, with 9 bases that match TRBD2. V was pared by 3 bases and J by 10 bases, with 10 bases of the junction left unmatched. The length of the CDR3 is 15 residues. CDR3 DNA: TGTGCCAGCAGTTTCGTAGCGGGGGTTCAAGGGGAGCAGTTCTTC. As protein: CASSFVAGVQGEQFF.

This clonotype occurred once. The rearrangement links TRBV5-1 to TRBJ2-1, with D possibly TRBD2 on 6 matching bases. This CDR3 is built from 12 residues. Per germline, CDR1 SGHRS and CDR2 YFSETQ. With 4 bases removed from V and 12 bases from J, the gap between germline ends came to 14 bases. The DNA of the CDR3 is TGCGCCAGCAGCGGGTCGGGACTGGGGCAGTTCTTC. Amino acid sequence: CASSGSGLGQFF.

This clonotype was observed a handful of times. An end of the junction does not agree with germline; a read error may underlie this. This chain uses TRBV12-3 or TRBV12-4 with TRBJ2-5; 8 bases are shared with TRBD1. This CDR3 region has 13 residues. CDR3 amino acids: CVSSSDRAQTQYF. The CDR3 DNA is TGTGTCAGCAGTTCGGACAGGGCACAGACCCAGTACTTC.

This clonotype was counted a few times. The rearrangement links TRBV28 to TRBJ2-1; no definite D call. V lost 4 bases, J lost 7 bases, and 17 bases lay in between. Germline V gene sequence: CDR1 MDHEN, CDR2 SYDVKM. The CDR3 is 15 residues long. The CDR3 is CASSYPPGAVNEQFF. Written as DNA, the CDR3 is TGTGCCAGCAGTTATCCCCCTGGTGCCGTTAATGAGCAGTTCTTC.

The chain employs TRBV6-5 and TRBJ2-2; perhaps D is TRBD1 or TRBD2 (5 bases each). The length of the CDR3 is 17 residues. CDR1 MNHEY and CDR2 SVGAGI come from the germline V gene. The germline V and J ends were trimmed by 0 bases and 7 bases, with 18 bases remaining between them. In DNA form, the CDR3 reads TGTGCCAGCAGTTACTCGATCCGGGGACCGTGGGGCGGGGAGCTGTTTTTT. It encodes CASSYSIRGPWGGELFF.

The chain combines TRBV14 with TRBJ2-7; 11 nucleotides match TRBD2. This CDR3 contains 16 residues. Losses at the gene ends were 2 bases for V and 5 bases for J; bases not matched to a gene: 8. Germline CDR1 is SGHDN and CDR2 is FVKESK. CDR3 coding DNA: TGTGCCAGCAGCCAAATAGCGGGAGGGCTAAGGAACGAGCAGTACTTC. The encoded protein is CASSQIAGGLRNEQYF. Based on the CDR3 plus reference TRBV14 and TRBJ2-7, the full variable domain is EAGVTQFPSHSVIEKGQTVTLRCDPISGHDNLYWYRRVMGKEIKFLLHFVKESKQDESGMPNNRFLAERTGGTYSTLKVQPAELEDSGVYFCASSQIAGGLRNEQYFGPGTRLTVT.

The rearrangement joins TRBV27 to TRBJ2-1; 7 nucleotides match TRBD2. V was pared by 11 bases and J by 5 bases, with 12 bases of the junction left unmatched. The CDR3 runs to 14 residues. Germline values: CDR1 MNHEY, CDR2 SMNVEV (reference sequence). The CDR3 region is CAVIAGYSDNEQFF. The DNA of the CDR3 is TGTGCCGTGATAGCGGGTTATAGCGACAATGAGCAGTTCTTC.

This clonotype was counted between two and nine times. This may stem from a read error, because a much larger clone lies one nucleotide away. The chain joins TRBV12-3 or TRBV12-4 to TRBJ1-2; D remains ambiguous. This CDR3 contains 13 residues. V lost 3 bases and J lost 4, with 9 bases in between. The CDR3 loop is CASSLAESYGYTF. In DNA, the CDR3 is TGTGCCAGCAGTTTGGCAGAAAGCTATGGCTACACCTTC.

This rearrangement joins TRBV5-1 to TRBJ2-2, with D tentatively TRBD2 (5 bases). The V end was cut by 4 bases, the J end by 5 bases, with 21 bases between. The CDR3 sequence is 17 residues long. Germline CDR1 is SGHRS and CDR2 is YFSETQ. The CDR3 sequence: CASSPLDLAPETGELFF. The CDR3 DNA reads as TGCGCCAGCAGCCCCTTAGACTTAGCGCCGGAAACCGGGGAGCTGTTTTTT.

As to this clonotype: The junction shows a germline mismatch at one end, possibly a read error. The chain recombines TRBV15 with TRBJ1-1, with unresolved D. This CDR3 has 15 amino acids. The germline gives CDR1 LNHNV, CDR2 YYDKDF (reference sequence). CDR3: CAASRDVTKGTEAFF. The CDR3 nucleotides are TGTGCCGCCAGCAGAGACGTTACTAAGGGCACTGAAGCTTTCTTT.

This chain links TRBV7-9 with TRBJ1-2; D gene unclear. The CDR3 is 11 amino acids. Trimming cost V 5 bases and J 7 bases, with 8 bases left between them. Germline CDR1 SEHNR, CDR2 FQNEAQ (reference sequence). CDR3 in DNA: TGTGCCAGCAGCCCTAACACTGGCTACACCTTC. Translated: CASSPNTGYTF.

V and J are TRBV5-5 and TRBJ2-5, with D possibly being TRBD2 (5 bases). CDR1 is SGHKS, CDR2 YYEKEE, per germline (reference sequence). The CDR3 covers 15 residues. With 0 bases removed from V and 3 bases from J, the gap between germline ends came to 12 bases. CDR3 DNA: TGTGCCAGCAGCTTGGGGGTTTGGGGAGAAGAGACCCAGTACTTC. It is translated as CASSLGVWGEETQYF.